These 8 T cell receptor beta chains originate from one sample sequenced in a study of cytomegalovirus exposure and HLA in healthy donors (dated by TCRdb to the late 2010s). The library was prepared using the immunoSEQ multiplex PCR assay. The multiplex PCR relied on a mix of 60 forward primers for TCR Vbeta segments and 13 reverse primers for TCR Jbeta segments. Imported from immuneACCESS, the table was reduced by TCRdb to in-frame sequences with V and J called. These copies leave out some clones; in studies compared against another copy, an unresolved V gene accounts for under half, and the cause of the remainder is not known. A total of around 100,000 clones appear in this sample, approximately 70% of them only once. The ten largest clonotypes hold 11% of the sample. The source material was PBMCs. The receptors here all came from a man between 40 and 49 years old in good health and CMV-seropositive.

J is TRBJ2-1 and V is TRBV2; TRBD2 matches 7 bases. After removal of 2 bases from V and 4 bases from J, the junction contained 2 bases not matched to a gene. Germline assignment: CDR1 SNHLY and CDR2 FYNNEI. The CDR3 sequence is 14 residues long. The CDR3 region has the DNA TGTGCCAGCAGTGAACTAGCGGTTTACAATGAGCAGTTCTTC. Its translation is CASSELAVYNEQFF. Looking up the rest from reference TRBV2 and TRBJ2-1 gives the full variable domain: EPEVTQTPSHQVTQMGQEVILRCVPISNHLYFYWYRQILGQKVEFLVSFYNNEISEKSEIFDDQFSVERPDGSNFTLKIRSTKLEDSAMYFCASSELAVYNEQFFGPGTRLTVL.

This clone was seen only a few times. V gene TRBV28 combines with J gene TRBJ2-3; 7 positions match TRBD2. There are 16 residues in the CDR3. Germline V gene sequence: CDR1 MDHEN, CDR2 SYDVKM. The V gene end was trimmed by 3 bases and the J gene end by 4 bases; junction bases not matched to a gene: 10. The CDR3 bases are TGTGCCAGCAGTTTTAACTCGCTAGCGGCTTCAGATACGCAGTATTTT. It is translated as CASSFNSLAASDTQYF.

The chain combines TRBV6-5 with TRBJ2-2, with D hard to call. V lost 2 bases, J lost 7 bases, and 5 bases lay in between. CDR1 is MNHEY, CDR2 SVGAGI, per germline. The CDR3 extends over 12 amino acids. CDR3 sequence: CASSYPGGELFF. DNA of the CDR3: TGTGCCAGCAGTTACCCCGGCGGGGAGCTGTTTTTT.

There are a few counts of this clone. The chain is built from TRBV28 and TRBJ2-1; 9 nucleotides agree with TRBD2. Germline-derived CDR1 and CDR2 are MDHEN and SYDVKM. V lost 4 bases, J lost 4 bases, and 17 bases stayed unmatched. The CDR3 has 19 residues. The CDR3 sequence is CASSSTYPRGRAVYNEQFF. CDR3 bases: TGTGCCAGCAGTTCCACATACCCCCGCGGGAGGGCCGTATACAATGAGCAGTTCTTC. Filled out from reference TRBV28 and TRBJ2-1, the complete variable domain reads DVKVTQSSRYLVKRTGEKVFLECVQDMDHENMFWYRQDPGLGLRLIYFSYDVKMKEKGDIPEGYSVSREKKERFSLILESASTNQTSMYLCASSSTYPRGRAVYNEQFFGPGTRLTVL.

This clone was found once. This sequence joins TRBV6-6 and TRBJ2-1; the D is unclear. Trimming pared 4 bases from V and 7 bases from J, leaving 11 bases between. This CDR3 is 13 amino acids long. Germline assignment: CDR1 MNHNY and CDR2 SVGAGI (reference sequence). This chain's CDR3 is CASSWAQANEQFF. The CDR3 nucleotides are TGTGCCAGCAGTTGGGCCCAAGCAAATGAGCAGTTCTTC.

The rearrangement joins TRBV28 to TRBJ2-1; TRBD1 is a possible D gene (5 bases). CDR1 is MDHEN, CDR2 SYDVKM, per germline. The CDR3 extends over 12 amino acids. The ends were cut back, 2 bases at V and 7 bases at J, with 6 bases in the middle. CDR3 residues: CASSLRGNEQFF. CDR3 coding DNA: TGTGCCAGCAGTTTAAGGGGAAATGAGCAGTTCTTC. Drawing the rest from reference TRBV28 and TRBJ2-1, the complete variable domain is DVKVTQSSRYLVKRTGEKVFLECVQDMDHENMFWYRQDPGLGLRLIYFSYDVKMKEKGDIPEGYSVSREKKERFSLILESASTNQTSMYLCASSLRGNEQFFGPGTRLTVL.

The gene calls are TRBV19 and TRBJ1-3; perhaps TRBD1 as D (5 bases). This CDR3 has 13 residues. Germline CDR1 reads LNHDA; CDR2 reads SQIVND (reference sequence). Between the trimmed V and J ends, which lost 7 bases and 0 bases, there was a span of 7 bases. CDR3 protein: CASTGISGNTIYF. CDR3 in DNA: TGTGCCAGTACAGGGATCTCTGGAAACACCATATATTTT.

The chain has TRBV6-4 and TRBJ1-4; tentative D call: TRBD1 (5 bases). The germline V and J ends were trimmed by 5 bases and 1 base, with 11 bases remaining between them. The CDR3 spans 15 residues. CDR1 MRHNA and CDR2 SNTAGT come from the germline V gene. CDR3 sequence: CASSPGGGTNEKLFF. DNA for the CDR3: TGTGCCAGCAGTCCCGGGGGTGGAACTAATGAAAAACTGTTTTTT.